This T cell receptor (beta chain) was recovered during a study of monozygotic twins with inflammatory bowel disease. The CDR3 runs 17 residues. Per the germline V gene, CDR1 is MGHRA and CDR2 is YSYEKL. Worth noting for this clonotype: The target antigen is unknown.

The authors made each sample's cDNA in eight separate reactions. Each UMI harboured a 6-nucleotide sample barcode and was appended via template switching. With the 5' RACE reads reprocessed, TCRdb shows one record per CDR3 protein and no DNA. The sample shows around 400,000 distinct CDR3 sequences, and around 2.3% sits with its ten largest clones. General study findings and limits: IBD patients share fewer clonotypes with other people than healthy twins do, especially with disease activity.

The sequence was collected from a human donor with ulcerative colitis or Crohn's disease, or a healthy co-twin of an affected twin (not recorded which). The specimen was blood. The chain employs TRBV4-1 and TRBJ1-1; TCRdb gives TRBD1 as the D gene, but with no DNA this cannot be confirmed. The CDR3 protein is CASSQDWQGGGNTEAFF.